This TCR beta chain is from a study of OX40 agonist ivuxolimab in advanced cancers. On the study more broadly: Partial responses were seen in three patients, one with hepatocellular carcinoma and two with cutaneous melanoma. Study conclusions and caveats: In the 0.1 to 3.0 mg/kg range, CD4+ and CD8+ blood T cells had expanded clonally by week 6.

Produced via immunoSEQ multiplex PCR; TCRdb's table is partial and in-frame only. The top ten clones hold about 20% of a sample with about 49,000 clones, around 85% of them seen once. This clone was found once. Antigen specificity is unknown. Sequencing used CD4+ or CD8+ T cells sorted from blood, obtained in a trial of the OX40 agonist ivuxolimab. The source is an adult with an advanced solid tumor such as melanoma, head and neck, liver or kidney cancer.

This CDR3 is CSAASGGAGGELFF. The CDR3 coding sequence is TGCAGCGCCGCTAGCGGGGGGGCTGGCGGGGAGCTGTTTTTT. The rearrangement joins TRBV29-1 to TRBJ2-2, with 12 bases fitting TRBD2. Germline V gene sequence: CDR1 SQVTM, CDR2 ANQGSEA. CDR3 length: 14 residues. The junction had 7 bases not matched to a gene; V was cut back by 7 bases and J by 7 bases.